A single TCR beta chain is shown here with its context. These data originate in a study of T cell changes during pregnancy in multiple sclerosis. Assay: immunoSEQ multiplex PCR; the TCRdb copy retains only in-frame clones and omits some. The sample shows over 30,000 clones, about 91% of them seen only once. The CDR3 spans 16 residues. The germline V gene has CDR1 KGHSH and CDR2 LQKENI. V shed 3 bases, J shed 4 bases, and the junction held 6 bases outside the gene matches. The V and J genes are TRBV18 and TRBJ1-2; 12 bases align to TRBD1. Here the sequenced sample was CD4+ T cells from peripheral blood mononuclear cells, taken in the third trimester of pregnancy. The clonotype was recovered from a female donor in good health, enrolled as a control in a pregnancy study. CDR3 in amino acids: CASSPGTGGIGYGYTF. The DNA of the CDR3 is TGTGCCAGCTCACCCGGGACAGGGGGCATCGGCTATGGCTACACCTTC.